One TCR beta chain is described in this entry. No antigen is known for it. Patients all relapsed after autologous stem cell transplantation, and there was variation in brentuximab vedotin exposure. Negative magnetic selection isolated CD4+ T cells from thawed PBMCs. This entry belongs to a study of PD-1 blockade in classical Hodgkin lymphoma. Study-wide results and limits: Newly diagnosed patients were reported to start with lower TCR diversity than healthy donors. Nivolumab initiated under 1 year post-ASCT led to patient exclusion.

CDR3 size: 18 residues. CDR1 and CDR2 (germline): SGHRS, YFSETQ. Trimming cost V 4 bases and J 6 bases; bases outside gene matches: 16. Profiled with immunoSEQ multiplex PCR; TCRdb holds only in-frame clones, not every one. The sample yields about 27,000 clones, more than 60% seen once. The sequences come from CD4+ T cells from blood, collected at baseline. V and J are TRBV5-1 and TRBJ1-2, with 12 bases identical to TRBD1. The sequence was collected from a human donor with classical Hodgkin lymphoma. The chain's CDR3 is CASSPSGTGGTRVDGYTF. As DNA, the CDR3 is TGCGCCAGCAGCCCATCCGGGACAGGGGGCACCCGGGTCGATGGCTACACCTTC.